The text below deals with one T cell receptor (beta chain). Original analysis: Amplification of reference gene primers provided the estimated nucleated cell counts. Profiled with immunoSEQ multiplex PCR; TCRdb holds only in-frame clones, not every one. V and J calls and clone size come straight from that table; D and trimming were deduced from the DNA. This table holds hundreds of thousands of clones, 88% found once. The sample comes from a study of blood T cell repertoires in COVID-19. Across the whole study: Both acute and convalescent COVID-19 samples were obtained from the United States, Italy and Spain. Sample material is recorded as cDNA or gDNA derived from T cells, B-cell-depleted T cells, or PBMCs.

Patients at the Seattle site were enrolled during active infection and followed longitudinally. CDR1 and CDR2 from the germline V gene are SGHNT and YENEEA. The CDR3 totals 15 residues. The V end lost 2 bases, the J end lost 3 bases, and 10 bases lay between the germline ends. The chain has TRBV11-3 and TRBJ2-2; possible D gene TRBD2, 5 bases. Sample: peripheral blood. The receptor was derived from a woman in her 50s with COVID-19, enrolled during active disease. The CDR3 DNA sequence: TGTGCCAGCAGCTTACGCAGCGGAGACACCGGGGAGCTGTTTTTT. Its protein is CASSLRSGDTGELFF.